Below, one T cell receptor beta chain is given with its context. The CDR3 totals 16 residues. Trimming removed 0 bases at V and 2 bases at J, with 13 bases between. Germline-derived CDR1 and CDR2 are LGHDT and YNNKEL (reference sequence). This sample is part of a study of blood T cell repertoires in COVID-19. Study summary: From T cells, B-cell-depleted T cells, or PBMCs came the material, which was cDNA or gDNA.

In the authors' workflow: Amplification of reference gene primers provided the estimated nucleated cell counts. Data came from immunoSEQ multiplex PCR; TCRdb stores just in-frame clones and leaves some out. The V and J calls and clone size were taken over from that table, and D and trimming were inferred from the DNA. Of about 430,000 clones listed, over 75% are singletons. The sample consisted of PBMCs or T cells enriched from blood (not recorded which). The rearrangement uses TRBV3-1 (or the pseudogene TRBV3-2) and TRBJ2-5; possibly TRBD1 for D (5 bases). The sequence was collected from a woman under 40 with acute COVID-19. The CDR3 coding sequence is TGTGCCAGCAGCCAAGATAAAGGGGTACCACAAGAGACCCAGTACTTC. This translates into CASSQDKGVPQETQYF.